Sequencing of this T cell receptor (beta chain) was carried out in a study of T cell responses to AZD1222 COVID-19 vaccine. Study observations and caveats: None of the repertoires were sampled until the peak T cell response had passed.

The table came from immunoSEQ multiplex PCR; TCRdb's copy has only in-frame clones and leaves some out. The data show around 160,000 clones, more than 70% seen once. Details on this clone: The antigen is not known.

Trimming cost V 4 bases and J 0 bases; bases outside gene matches: 4. This CDR3 has 15 residues. CDR1 and CDR2 from the germline V gene are MDHEN and SYDVKM. The TCR was taken from an adult in good health. This sample comprised peripheral blood, obtained on day 0 of AZD1222 vaccination. The rearrangement uses TRBV28 and TRBJ1-1, with TRBD1 matching over 8 bases. The chain's CDR3 is CASSWTGSLNTEAFF. Written as DNA, the CDR3 is TGTGCCAGCAGTTGGACAGGGTCATTGAACACTGAAGCTTTCTTT.